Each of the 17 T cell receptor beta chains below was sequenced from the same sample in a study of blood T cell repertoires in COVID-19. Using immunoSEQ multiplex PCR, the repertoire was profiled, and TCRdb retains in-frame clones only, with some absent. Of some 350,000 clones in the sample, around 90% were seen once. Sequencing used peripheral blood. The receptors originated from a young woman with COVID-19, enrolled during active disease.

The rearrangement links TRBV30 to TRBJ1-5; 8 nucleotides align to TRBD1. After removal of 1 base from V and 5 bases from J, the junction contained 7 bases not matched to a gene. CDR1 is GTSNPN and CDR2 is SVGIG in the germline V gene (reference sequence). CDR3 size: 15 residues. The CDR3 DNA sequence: TGTGCCTGGAGTGCCAAACAGGGGGACCATCAGCCCCAGCATTTT. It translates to CAWSAKQGDHQPQHF.

The CDR3 is CASSLFYGMGNTGELFF. The CDR3, as DNA: TGCGCCAGCAGCTTGTTCTACGGGATGGGAAACACCGGGGAGCTGTTTTTT. V and J are TRBV5-1 and TRBJ2-2; possible D gene TRBD2, 5 bases. With 1 base removed from V and 2 bases from J, the gap between germline ends came to 15 bases. Germline values: CDR1 SGHRS, CDR2 YFSETQ. The CDR3 consists of 17 residues.

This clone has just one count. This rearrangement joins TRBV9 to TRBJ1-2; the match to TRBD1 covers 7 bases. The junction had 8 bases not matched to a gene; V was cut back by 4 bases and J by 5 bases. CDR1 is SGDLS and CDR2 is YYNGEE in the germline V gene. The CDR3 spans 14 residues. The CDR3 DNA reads TGTGCCAGCAGCCTCCGCTGGGACAGTTATGGCTACACCTTC. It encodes CASSLRWDSYGYTF.

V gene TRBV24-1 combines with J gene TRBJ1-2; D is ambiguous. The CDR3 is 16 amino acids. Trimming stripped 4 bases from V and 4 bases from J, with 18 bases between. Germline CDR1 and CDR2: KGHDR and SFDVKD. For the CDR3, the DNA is TGTGCCACCAGTGACCCTAAGGCGACAAGATCCTATGGCTACACCTTC. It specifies CATSDPKATRSYGYTF.

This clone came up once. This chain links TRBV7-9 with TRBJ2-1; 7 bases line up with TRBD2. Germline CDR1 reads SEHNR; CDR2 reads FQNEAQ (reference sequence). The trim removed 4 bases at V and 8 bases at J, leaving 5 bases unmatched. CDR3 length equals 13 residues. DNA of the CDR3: TGTGCCAGCAGCTGGCGTACTAGCGATGAGCAGTTCTTC. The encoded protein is CASSWRTSDEQFF.

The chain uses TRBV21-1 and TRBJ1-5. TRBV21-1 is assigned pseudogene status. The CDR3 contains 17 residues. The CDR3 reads CASSHDRGLEKNQPQHF. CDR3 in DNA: TGTGCCAGCAGCCATGACCGGGGTTTGGAGAAGAATCAGCCCCAGCATTTT.

CDR3 in amino acids: CASSQYGTFGPGNQPQHF. The CDR3 DNA is TGTGCCAGCAGCCAATACGGGACATTTGGTCCGGGCAATCAGCCCCAGCATTTT. This sequence joins TRBV14 and TRBJ1-5; possibly TRBD1 for D (6 bases). This CDR3 is built from 18 residues. V was cut by 2 bases and J by 2 bases, with 19 bases left in between. From germline, CDR1 is SGHDN and CDR2 FVKESK.

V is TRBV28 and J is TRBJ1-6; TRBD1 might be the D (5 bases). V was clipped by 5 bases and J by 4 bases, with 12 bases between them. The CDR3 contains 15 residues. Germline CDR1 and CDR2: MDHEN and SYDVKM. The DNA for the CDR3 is TGTGCCAGCAGTCCCCCGACAGAATATAATTCACCCCTCCACTTT. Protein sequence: CASSPPTEYNSPLHF.

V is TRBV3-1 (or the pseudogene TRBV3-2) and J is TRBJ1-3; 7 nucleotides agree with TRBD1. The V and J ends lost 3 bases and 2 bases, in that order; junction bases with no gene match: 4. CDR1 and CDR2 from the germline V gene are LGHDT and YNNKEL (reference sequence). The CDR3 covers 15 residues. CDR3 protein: CASSQQQGTGNTIYF. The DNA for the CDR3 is TGTGCCAGCAGCCAGCAACAGGGGACTGGAAACACCATATATTTT.

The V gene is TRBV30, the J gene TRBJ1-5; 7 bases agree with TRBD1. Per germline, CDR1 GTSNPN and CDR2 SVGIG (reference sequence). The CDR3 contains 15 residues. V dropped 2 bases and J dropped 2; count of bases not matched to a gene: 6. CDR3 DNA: TGTGCCTGGAGTTCCTACAGGGGAGGCAATCAGCCCCAGCATTTT. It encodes CAWSSYRGGNQPQHF.

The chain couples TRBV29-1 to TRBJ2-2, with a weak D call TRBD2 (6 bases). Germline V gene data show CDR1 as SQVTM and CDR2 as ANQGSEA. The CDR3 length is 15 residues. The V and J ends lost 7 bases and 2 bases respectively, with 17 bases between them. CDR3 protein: CSASVAGKNTGELFF. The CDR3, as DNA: TGCAGCGCCTCCGTGGCGGGAAAAAACACCGGGGAGCTGTTTTTT.

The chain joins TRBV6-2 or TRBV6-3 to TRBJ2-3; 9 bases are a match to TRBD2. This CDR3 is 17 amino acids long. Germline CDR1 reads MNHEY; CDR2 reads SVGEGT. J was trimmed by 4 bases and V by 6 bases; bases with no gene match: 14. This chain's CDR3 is CASSRGRLAGGADTQYF. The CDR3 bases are TGTGCCAGCAGCAGGGGCCGCCTGGCGGGGGGGGCAGATACGCAGTATTTT.

The CDR3, as DNA: TGTGCCAGCCTAAATTTAGACAGGGTCTATGGCTACACCTTC. It encodes CASLNLDRVYGYTF. The chain couples TRBV6-5 to TRBJ1-2, with TRBD1 identical over 7 bases. The CDR3 is made up of 14 amino acids. In germline, CDR1 is MNHEY, CDR2 SVGAGI. V lost 8 bases to trimming and J lost 4 bases; unmatched junction nucleotides: 10.

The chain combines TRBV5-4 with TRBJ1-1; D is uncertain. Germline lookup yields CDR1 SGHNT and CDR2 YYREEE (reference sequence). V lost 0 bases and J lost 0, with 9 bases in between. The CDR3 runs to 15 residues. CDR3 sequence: CASSLAPGMNTEAFF. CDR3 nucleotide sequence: TGTGCCAGCAGCTTGGCCCCCGGGATGAACACTGAAGCTTTCTTT.

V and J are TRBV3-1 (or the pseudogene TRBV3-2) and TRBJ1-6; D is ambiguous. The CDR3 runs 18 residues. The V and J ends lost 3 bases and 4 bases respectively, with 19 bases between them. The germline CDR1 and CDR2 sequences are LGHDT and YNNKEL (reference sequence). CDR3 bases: TGTGCCAGCAGCCACGGAACAGCGGGCACTAGATATAATTCACCCCTCCACTTT. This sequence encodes CASSHGTAGTRYNSPLHF.

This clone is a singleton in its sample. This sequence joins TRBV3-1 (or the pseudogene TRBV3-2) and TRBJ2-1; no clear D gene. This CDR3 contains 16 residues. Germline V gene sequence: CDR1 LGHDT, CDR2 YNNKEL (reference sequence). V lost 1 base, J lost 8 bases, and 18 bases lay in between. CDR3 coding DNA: TGTGCCAGCAGCCAAGCCAATGGTTTTGGTGGCCATGAGCAGTTCTTC. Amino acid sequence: CASSQANGFGGHEQFF.

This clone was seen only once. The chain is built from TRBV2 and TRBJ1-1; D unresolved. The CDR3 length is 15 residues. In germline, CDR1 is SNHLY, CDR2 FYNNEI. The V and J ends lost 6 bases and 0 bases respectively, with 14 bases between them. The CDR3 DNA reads TGTGCCAGCAGGGGAGATAGCCTCATGAACACTGAAGCTTTCTTT. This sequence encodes CASRGDSLMNTEAFF. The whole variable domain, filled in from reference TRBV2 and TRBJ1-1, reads EPEVTQTPSHQVTQMGQEVILRCVPISNHLYFYWYRQILGQKVEFLVSFYNNEISEKSEIFDDQFSVERPDGSNFTLKIRSTKLEDSAMYFCASRGDSLMNTEAFFGQGTRLTVV.